This TCR beta chain is drawn from a study of graft-versus-host responses after intestinal transplantation. Study at large: Transplants were multivisceral, liver-intestinal, or isolated intestinal. Recipients were all induced with anti-thymocyte globulin, then given tacrolimus and steroids for 2 to 3 years.

This clone was recorded once. As yet, its antigen is unknown. CDR3 length: 13 residues. Trimming shortened V by 3 bases and J by 4 bases, and 7 bases separated the two germline ends. Looked up from germline, CDR1 is MNHEY and CDR2 is SMNVEV (reference sequence). The protocol was immunoSEQ multiplex PCR, while the TCRdb copy is restricted to in-frame clones and leaves out a portion. The sample holds more than 65,000 clones, 85% to 95% seen once. Material: unstimulated CD8+ T cells sorted from spleen or lymph node cells, obtained before intestinal transplant. The origin of this receptor is a human donor who received an intestinal transplant. V usage is TRBV27 and J usage is TRBJ1-5; unclear D gene. In nucleotides, the CDR3 is TGTGCCAGCAGTTTCTACCAAAATCAGCCCCAGCATTTT. Translation gives CASSFYQNQPQHF.